Following are 16 T cell receptor beta chains from one sample sequenced in a study of control samples from healthy donors and cancer patients. Sequencing used immunoSEQ multiplex PCR; TCRdb keeps in-frame clones, though not all of them. Of around 140,000 clones in the sample, roughly nine tenths were seen once. What was sequenced was PBMCs. The source of these receptors is a man aged 45-60 years with head and neck cancer.

This clone was recorded once. V is TRBV7-6 and J is TRBJ2-1; D is perhaps TRBD2 (5 bases). Germline CDR1 SGHVS, CDR2 FNYEAQ. The V and J ends lost 2 bases and 3 bases respectively, with 17 bases between them. CDR3 length: 17 residues. The CDR3 here is CASSLRAETTYYNEQFF. The DNA of the CDR3 is TGTGCCAGCAGCTTACGGGCGGAGACTACTTACTACAATGAGCAGTTCTTC.

The V call is TRBV21-1, the J call TRBJ2-3; the DNA was not compared with TRBD1, the D call given in the table. TRBV21-1 is an annotated pseudogene. The CDR3 is 16 residues long. The DNA for the CDR3 is TGTGCCAGCAGCAAGCACAGGGGGCAACACACAGATACGCAGTATTTT. The encoded protein is CASSKHRGQHTDTQYF.

V gene TRBV27 combines with J gene TRBJ1-1; a possible D gene is TRBD1 (5 bases). Trimming removed 3 bases at V and 1 base at J, with 12 bases between. CDR1 and CDR2 (germline): MNHEY, SMNVEV (reference sequence). There are 15 residues in the CDR3. The CDR3 bases are TGTGCCAGCAGTTTTGGGGCAGGGTGGAACACTGAAGCTTTCTTT. Amino acids: CASSFGAGWNTEAFF.

CDR3 bases: TGCGCCAGCAGCAGGGGACAGACGAACACCGGGGAGCTGTTTTTT. This translates into CASSRGQTNTGELFF. V gene TRBV5-1 combines with J gene TRBJ2-2; 7 bases align to TRBD1. This CDR3 region has 15 residues. CDR1 and CDR2 (germline): SGHRS, YFSETQ. V trimming: 4 bases; J trimming: 0 bases; junction bases outside the gene matches: 3.

A single count supports this clone. The rearrangement links TRBV4-2 to TRBJ2-5, with D perhaps TRBD2 (6 bases). The CDR3 is made up of 21 amino acids. Per germline, CDR1 LGHNA and CDR2 YNFKEQ. V lost 3 bases, J lost 5 bases, and 34 bases lay in between. CDR3 region: CASSHEDIGGLALLGGETQYF. The CDR3 DNA reads TGTGCCAGCAGCCACGAAGATATTGGGGGACTTGCCCTACTAGGTGGGGAGACCCAGTACTTC.

The chain employs TRBV28 and TRBJ1-1; D is unclear. Trimming removed 4 bases from V and 3 bases from J, with 9 bases in between. The CDR3 covers 13 residues. Germline loops: CDR1 MDHEN, CDR2 SYDVKM. CDR3 coding DNA: TGTGCCAGCAGTTCCACCTTATACACTGAAGCTTTCTTT. Protein product: CASSSTLYTEAFF. The whole variable domain, filled in from reference TRBV28 and TRBJ1-1, reads DVKVTQSSRYLVKRTGEKVFLECVQDMDHENMFWYRQDPGLGLRLIYFSYDVKMKEKGDIPEGYSVSREKKERFSLILESASTNQTSMYLCASSSTLYTEAFFGQGTRLTVV.

The chain links TRBV14 to TRBJ2-7; D not certain. V lost 4 bases, J lost 2 bases, and 9 bases lay in between. The CDR3 totals 13 residues. Germline CDR1 SGHDN, CDR2 FVKESK. CDR3 loop: CASSPHLAYEQYF. DNA of the CDR3: TGTGCCAGCAGCCCCCACCTTGCCTACGAGCAGTACTTC.

The genes are TRBV6-1 and TRBJ2-2; 10 bases match TRBD1. The CDR3 runs to 17 residues. V was pared by 2 bases and J by 4 bases, with 7 bases of the junction left unmatched. CDR1 is MNHNS and CDR2 is SASEGT in the germline V gene. CDR3 sequence: CASSETDRGQGTGELFF. The CDR3 bases are TGTGCCAGCAGTGAAACCGACAGGGGGCAGGGCACCGGGGAGCTGTTTTTT.

The rearrangement uses TRBV7-2 and TRBJ2-1; 12 bases line up with TRBD2. CDR1 is SGHTA and CDR2 is FQGNSA in the germline V gene. V gave up 1 base and J gave up 6 bases; unmatched junction bases: 1. The CDR3 length is 15 residues. CDR3 DNA: TGTGCCAGCAGCTTAGGACTAGCGGGGGTCAATGAGCAGTTCTTC. It is translated as CASSLGLAGVNEQFF.

This clone showed up just once. CDR3 sequence (DNA): TGCGCCAGCAGCATTAACAGGGAAACAGGAGAGACCCAGTACTTC. It encodes CASSINRETGETQYF. The chain employs TRBV5-1 and TRBJ2-5, with D perhaps TRBD1 (6 bases). V gave up 4 bases and J gave up 4 bases, with 17 bases separating them. The length of the CDR3 is 15 residues. From germline, CDR1 is SGHRS and CDR2 YFSETQ.

V gene TRBV19 combines with J gene TRBJ1-1, with D tentatively TRBD1 (6 bases). V was trimmed by 1 base and J by 7 bases, leaving 10 bases between them. Germline CDR1 and CDR2: LNHDA and SQIVND (reference sequence). This CDR3 is 13 amino acids long. CDR3 residues: CASSIGGQIEAFF. CDR3 bases: TGTGCCAGTAGTATAGGAGGACAGATTGAAGCTTTCTTT. The entire variable domain, with the rest obtained from reference TRBV19 and TRBJ1-1, is as follows: DGGITQSPKYLFRKEGQNVTLSCEQNLNHDAMYWYRQDPGQGLRLIYYSQIVNDFQKGDIAEGYSVSREKKESFPLTVTSAQKNPTAFYLCASSIGGQIEAFFGQGTRLTVV.

The rearrangement links TRBV12-3 or TRBV12-4 to TRBJ1-1; D is possibly TRBD1 (6 bases). The ends were cut back, 6 bases at V and 9 bases at J, with 14 bases in the middle. CDR3 length: 12 residues. The CDR3 reads CASSRNGGQAFF. CDR3 in DNA: TGTGCCAGCAGCCGAAACGGGGGGCAAGCTTTCTTT.

This clone turned up a few times. The identical CDR3 is also encoded by other nucleotide sequences in the sample. The chain is built from TRBV6-1 and TRBJ1-5; D remains unclear. CDR3 length equals 14 residues. Trimming removed 1 base at V and 1 base at J, with 5 bases between. Per germline, CDR1 MNHNS and CDR2 SASEGT. The CDR3 protein is CASSEVGSNQPQHF. For the CDR3, the DNA is TGTGCCAGCAGTGAAGTAGGAAGCAATCAGCCCCAGCATTTT.

The chain has TRBV29-1 and TRBJ2-3; TRBD1 agrees at 8 bases. The germline V gene has CDR1 SQVTM and CDR2 ANQGSEA. This CDR3 has 15 amino acids. V was pared by 6 bases and J by 0 bases, with 8 bases of the junction left unmatched. The CDR3 DNA reads TGCAGCGTAACTGGACAGGGTGGGAGCACAGATACGCAGTATTTT. The encoded protein is CSVTGQGGSTDTQYF.

This clone was seen more than once but under ten times. This sequence joins TRBV3-1 (or the pseudogene TRBV3-2) and TRBJ1-2, with 8 bases fitting TRBD1. The CDR3 has 14 residues. The germline V gene has CDR1 LGHDT and CDR2 YNNKEL (reference sequence). Unmatched junction bases numbered 6, after V lost 4 bases and J lost 5 bases. The CDR3 DNA sequence: TGTGCCAGCAGCCTCACAGGGGGATCATATGGCTACACCTTC. It translates to CASSLTGGSYGYTF.

The chain uses TRBV6-5 and TRBJ1-2; D is unclear. The germline V and J ends were trimmed by 2 bases and 6 bases, with 10 bases remaining between them. The CDR3 contains 13 residues. Germline V CDR1 and CDR2: MNHEY, SVGAGI. Written as DNA, the CDR3 is TGTGCCAGCAGTTACGGCCCAACGGATGGCTACACCTTC. This sequence encodes CASSYGPTDGYTF.